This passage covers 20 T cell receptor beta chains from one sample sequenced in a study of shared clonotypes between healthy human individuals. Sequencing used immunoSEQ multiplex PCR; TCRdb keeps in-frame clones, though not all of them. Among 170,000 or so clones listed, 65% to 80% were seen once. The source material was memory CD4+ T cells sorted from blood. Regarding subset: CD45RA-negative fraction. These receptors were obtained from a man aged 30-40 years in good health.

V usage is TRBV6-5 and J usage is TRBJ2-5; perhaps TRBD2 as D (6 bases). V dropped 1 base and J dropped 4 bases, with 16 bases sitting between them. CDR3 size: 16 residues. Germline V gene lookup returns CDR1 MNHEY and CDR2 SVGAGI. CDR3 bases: TGTGCCAGCAGTTACTGGAGGGCTCAGGGTCGAGAGACCCAGTACTTC. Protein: CASSYWRAQGRETQYF.

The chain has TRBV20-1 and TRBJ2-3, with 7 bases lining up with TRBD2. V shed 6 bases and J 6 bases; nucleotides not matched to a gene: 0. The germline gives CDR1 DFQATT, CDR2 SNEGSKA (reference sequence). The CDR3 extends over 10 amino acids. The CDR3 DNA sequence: TGCAGTGCCGGGAGGGATACGCAGTATTTT. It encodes CSAGRDTQYF.

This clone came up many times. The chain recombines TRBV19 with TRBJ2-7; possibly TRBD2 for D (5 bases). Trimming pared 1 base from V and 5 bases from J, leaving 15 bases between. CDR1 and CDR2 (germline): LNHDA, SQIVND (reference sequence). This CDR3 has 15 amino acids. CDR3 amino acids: CASSIAEELSHEQYF. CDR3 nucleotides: TGTGCCAGTAGTATAGCGGAGGAGTTGAGTCACGAGCAGTACTTC.

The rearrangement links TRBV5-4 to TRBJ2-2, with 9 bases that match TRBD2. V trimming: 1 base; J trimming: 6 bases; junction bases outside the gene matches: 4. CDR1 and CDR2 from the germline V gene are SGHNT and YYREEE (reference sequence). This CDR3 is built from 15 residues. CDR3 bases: TGTGCCAGCAGCTTGTTTGCGGGAGGGGCCGGGGAGCTGTTTTTT. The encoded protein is CASSLFAGGAGELFF.

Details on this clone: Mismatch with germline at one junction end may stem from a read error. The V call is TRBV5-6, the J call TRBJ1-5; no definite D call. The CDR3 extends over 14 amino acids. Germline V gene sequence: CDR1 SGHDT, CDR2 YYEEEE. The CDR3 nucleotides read TGTGCCAGCAGTTTGGGTCTTCTCGGGCAGCCCCAGCATTTT. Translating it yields CASSLGLLGQPQHF.

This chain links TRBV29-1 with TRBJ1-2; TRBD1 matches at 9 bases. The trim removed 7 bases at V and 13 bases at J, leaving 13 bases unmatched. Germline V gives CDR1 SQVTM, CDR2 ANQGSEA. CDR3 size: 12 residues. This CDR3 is CSAAGTGYEATF. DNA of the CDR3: TGCAGCGCTGCCGGGACAGGGTACGAAGCCACCTTC.

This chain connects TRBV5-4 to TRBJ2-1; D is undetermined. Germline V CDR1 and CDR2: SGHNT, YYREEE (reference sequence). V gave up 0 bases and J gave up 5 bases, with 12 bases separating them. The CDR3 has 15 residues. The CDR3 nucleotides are TGTGCCAGCAGCTTGGCCTTTTCTACGAACAATGAGCAGTTCTTC. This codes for CASSLAFSTNNEQFF.

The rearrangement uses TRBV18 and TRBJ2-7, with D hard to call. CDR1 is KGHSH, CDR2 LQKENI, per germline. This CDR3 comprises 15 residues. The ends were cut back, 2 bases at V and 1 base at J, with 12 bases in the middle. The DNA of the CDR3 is TGTGCCAGCTCACCAAGTCCGCAGCAATCCTACGAGCAGTACTTC. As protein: CASSPSPQQSYEQYF.

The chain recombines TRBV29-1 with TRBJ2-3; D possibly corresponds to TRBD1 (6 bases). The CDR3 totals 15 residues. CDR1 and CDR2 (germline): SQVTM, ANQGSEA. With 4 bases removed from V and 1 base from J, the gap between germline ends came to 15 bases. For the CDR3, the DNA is TGCAGCGTTGTTGGCGAAGAGGGGGGCACAGATACGCAGTATTTT. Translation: CSVVGEEGGTDTQYF.

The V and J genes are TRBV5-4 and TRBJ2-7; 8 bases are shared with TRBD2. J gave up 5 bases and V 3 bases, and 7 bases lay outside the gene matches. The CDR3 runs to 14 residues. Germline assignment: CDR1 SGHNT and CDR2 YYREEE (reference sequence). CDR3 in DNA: TGTGCCAGCAGCTCGCGGGAGGATCTCGACGAGCAGTACTTC. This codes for CASSSREDLDEQYF. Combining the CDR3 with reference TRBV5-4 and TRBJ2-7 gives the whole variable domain ETGVTQSPTHLIKTRGQQVTLRCSSQSGHNTVSWYQQALGQGPQFIFQYYREEENGRGNFPPRFSGLQFPNYSSELNVNALELDDSALYLCASSSREDLDEQYFGPGTRLTVT.

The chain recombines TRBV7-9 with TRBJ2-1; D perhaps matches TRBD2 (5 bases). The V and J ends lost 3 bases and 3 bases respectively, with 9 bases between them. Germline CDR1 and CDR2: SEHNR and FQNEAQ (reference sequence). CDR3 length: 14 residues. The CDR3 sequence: CASSFLGIYNEQFF. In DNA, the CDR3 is TGTGCCAGCAGCTTTCTCGGGATCTACAATGAGCAGTTCTTC.

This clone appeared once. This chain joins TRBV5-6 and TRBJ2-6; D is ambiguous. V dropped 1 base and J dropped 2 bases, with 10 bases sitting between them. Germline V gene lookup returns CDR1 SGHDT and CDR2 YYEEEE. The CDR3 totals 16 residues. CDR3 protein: CASSLIGRPGANVLTF. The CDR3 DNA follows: TGTGCCAGCAGCTTGATTGGACGGCCTGGGGCCAACGTCCTGACTTTC.

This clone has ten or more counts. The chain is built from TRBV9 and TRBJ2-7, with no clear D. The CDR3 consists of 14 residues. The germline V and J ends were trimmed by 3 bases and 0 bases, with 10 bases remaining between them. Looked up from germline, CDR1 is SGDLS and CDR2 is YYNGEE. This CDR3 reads CASSAGPSSYEQYF. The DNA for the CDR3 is TGTGCCAGCAGCGCGGGCCCTAGCTCCTACGAGCAGTACTTC.

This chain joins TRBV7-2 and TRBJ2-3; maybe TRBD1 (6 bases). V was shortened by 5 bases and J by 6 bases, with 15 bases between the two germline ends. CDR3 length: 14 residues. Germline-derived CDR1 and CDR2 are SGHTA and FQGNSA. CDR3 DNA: TGTGCCAGCAGCCAATGGACAGACGTGGATACGCAGTATTTT. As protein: CASSQWTDVDTQYF.

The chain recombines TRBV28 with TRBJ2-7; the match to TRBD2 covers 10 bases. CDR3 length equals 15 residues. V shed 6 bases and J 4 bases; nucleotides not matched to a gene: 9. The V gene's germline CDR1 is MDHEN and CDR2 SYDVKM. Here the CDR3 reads CASRLLAGEGYEQYF. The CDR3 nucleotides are TGTGCCAGCAGGCTTCTAGCGGGAGAAGGGTACGAGCAGTACTTC.

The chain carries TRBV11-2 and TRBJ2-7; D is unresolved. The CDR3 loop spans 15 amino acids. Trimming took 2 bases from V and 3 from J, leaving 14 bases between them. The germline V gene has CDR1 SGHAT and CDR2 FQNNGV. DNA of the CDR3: TGTGCCAGCAGCTTAAACACCCGGCAGTTCTACGAGCAGTACTTC. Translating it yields CASSLNTRQFYEQYF.

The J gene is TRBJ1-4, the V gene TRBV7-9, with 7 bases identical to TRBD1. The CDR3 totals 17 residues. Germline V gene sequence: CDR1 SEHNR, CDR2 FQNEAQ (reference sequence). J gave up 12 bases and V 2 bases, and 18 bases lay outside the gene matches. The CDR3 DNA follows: TGTGCCAGCAGCTTATGGCGCGGGACAGCGCAGGGGAAGGAACTGTTTTTT. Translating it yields CASSLWRGTAQGKELFF.

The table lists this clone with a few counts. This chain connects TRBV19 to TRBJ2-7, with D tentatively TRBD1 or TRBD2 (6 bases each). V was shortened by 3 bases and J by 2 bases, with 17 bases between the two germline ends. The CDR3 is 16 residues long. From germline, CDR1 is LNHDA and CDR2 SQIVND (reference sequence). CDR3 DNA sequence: TGTGCCAGTAGTATCGGGGGCGGGACACAACCCTACGAGCAGTACTTC. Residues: CASSIGGGTQPYEQYF.

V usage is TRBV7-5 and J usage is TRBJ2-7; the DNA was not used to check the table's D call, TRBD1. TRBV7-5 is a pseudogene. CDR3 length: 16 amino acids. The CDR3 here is CVRSLAGQGRIYEQYF. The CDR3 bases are TGTGTCAGAAGCTTAGCTGGGCAGGGGCGAATCTACGAGCAGTACTTC.

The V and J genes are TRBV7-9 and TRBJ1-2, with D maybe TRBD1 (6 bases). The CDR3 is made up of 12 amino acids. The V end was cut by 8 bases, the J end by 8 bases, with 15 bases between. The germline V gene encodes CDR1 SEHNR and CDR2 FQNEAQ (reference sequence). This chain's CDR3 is CASQQGHRGYTF. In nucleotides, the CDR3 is TGTGCCAGCCAACAGGGACATCGGGGCTACACCTTC.